What follows are 11 T cell receptor beta chains derived from one specimen sequenced in a study of technical replicates of blood from a few donors. Only in-frame clones appear in the TCRdb table, and some are missing; sequencing was by immunoSEQ multiplex PCR. Of 45,000 to 55,000 clones in the sample, 90% to 97% were seen once. Sequenced material: T cells isolated from PBMCs. The receptors come from a human donor in good health.

The rearrangement joins TRBV11-3 to TRBJ2-1; 8 bases align to TRBD2. This CDR3 comprises 12 residues. V trimming: 5 bases; J trimming: 15 bases; junction bases outside the gene matches: 9. Germline V gives CDR1 SGHNT, CDR2 YENEEA. In DNA form, the CDR3 reads TGTGCCAGCAGCAGAACCGGGACTAGTTTGTTCTTC. Protein product: CASSRTGTSLFF. Full variable domain (rest looked up from reference TRBV11-3 and TRBJ2-1): EAGVVQSPRYKIIEKKQPVAFWCNPISGHNTLYWYLQNLGQGPELLIRYENEEAVDDSQLPKDRFSAERLKGVDSTLKIQPAELGDSAVYLCASSRTGTSLFFGPGTRLTVL.

V and J are TRBV2 and TRBJ1-1; TRBD1 is a possible D gene (6 bases). Germline V gives CDR1 SNHLY, CDR2 FYNNEI. The CDR3 runs 16 residues. V lost 5 bases and J lost 0, with 16 bases in between. The CDR3 region is CASSIRDNPLNTEAFF. For the CDR3, the DNA is TGTGCCAGCAGTATCCGGGACAACCCACTGAACACTGAAGCTTTCTTT. Full variable domain (outside the CDR3, taken from reference TRBV2 and TRBJ1-1): EPEVTQTPSHQVTQMGQEVILRCVPISNHLYFYWYRQILGQKVEFLVSFYNNEISEKSEIFDDQFSVERPDGSNFTLKIRSTKLEDSAMYFCASSIRDNPLNTEAFFGQGTRLTVV.

The table lists this clone with a few counts. V usage is TRBV4-2 and J usage is TRBJ1-1; unclear D gene. V shed 4 bases and J shed 1 base, with 13 bases lying between them. CDR1 is LGHNA and CDR2 is YNFKEQ in the germline V gene. The CDR3 is made up of 15 amino acids. The CDR3 nucleotides are TGTGCCAGCAGCCCAAGACTCACGTCGAACACTGAAGCTTTCTTT. Amino acid sequence: CASSPRLTSNTEAFF.

This chain connects TRBV15 to TRBJ1-5, with unresolved D. This CDR3 spans 16 amino acids. The V end was cut by 0 bases, the J end by 0 bases, with 9 bases between. CDR1 is LNHNV, CDR2 YYDKDF, per germline (reference sequence). CDR3 DNA: TGTGCCACCAGCAGAGATTTCCGGTATAGCAATCAGCCCCAGCATTTT. It encodes CATSRDFRYSNQPQHF.

This clone is medium-sized within its sample. This chain links TRBV6-5 with TRBJ2-2; weak D call: TRBD1 (6 bases). This CDR3 comprises 14 residues. V dropped 8 bases and J dropped 3 bases, with 13 bases sitting between them. Germline V gene data show CDR1 as MNHEY and CDR2 as SVGAGI. The CDR3 reads CASARGEDTGELFF. The CDR3 region has the DNA TGTGCCAGCGCCAGGGGCGAAGACACCGGGGAGCTGTTTTTT.

The chain has TRBV30 and TRBJ1-5, with D perhaps matching TRBD1 (5 bases). Trimming stripped 8 bases from V and 2 bases from J, with 13 bases between. CDR3 length equals 13 residues. Germline V lookup: CDR1 GTSNPN, CDR2 SVGIG (reference sequence). The CDR3 bases are TGTGCCGGACACTATGGGGGCAATCAGCCCCAGCATTTT. Amino acid sequence: CAGHYGGNQPQHF.

The chain is built from TRBV5-6 and TRBJ2-7, with 8 bases lining up with TRBD1. The CDR3 extends over 11 amino acids. The ends lost 5 bases at V and 6 bases at J; junction bases unmatched: 1. Germline V gives CDR1 SGHDT, CDR2 YYEEEE. The CDR3 protein is CASRQGGEQYF. In DNA form, the CDR3 reads TGTGCCAGCAGACAGGGGGGCGAGCAGTACTTC.

CDR3: CASSLLGLATYEQYF. CDR3 in DNA: TGCGCCAGCAGCTTGTTGGGACTAGCAACGTACGAGCAGTACTTC. V gene TRBV5-1 combines with J gene TRBJ2-7; the match to TRBD2 covers 9 bases. Germline CDR1 and CDR2: SGHRS and YFSETQ. Unmatched junction bases numbered 6, after V lost 1 base and J lost 4 bases. The CDR3 is made up of 15 amino acids.

The rearrangement joins TRBV7-9 to TRBJ1-3; a possible D gene is TRBD1 (6 bases). The CDR3 totals 15 residues. Trimming shortened V by 11 bases and J by 0 bases, and 17 bases separated the two germline ends. CDR1 and CDR2 (germline): SEHNR, FQNEAQ (reference sequence). Here the CDR3 reads CAVGAPKSSGNTIYF. CDR3 DNA: TGTGCCGTGGGGGCACCAAAGAGCTCTGGAAACACCATATATTTT.

A single count supports this clone. The chain employs TRBV6-1 and TRBJ2-7, with 12 bases identical to TRBD2. This CDR3 is built from 14 residues. Germline trimming cut 7 bases from V and 6 bases from J; bases unmatched to any gene: 7. Germline V gene sequence: CDR1 MNHNS, CDR2 SASEGT. CDR3 in amino acids: CASTRLAGVFEQYF. CDR3 bases: TGTGCCAGCACCAGACTAGCGGGAGTCTTCGAGCAGTACTTC.

This sequence joins TRBV4-3 and TRBJ2-3, with no clear D. From germline, CDR1 is LGHNA and CDR2 YSLEER. The germline V and J ends were trimmed by 0 bases and 1 base, with 5 bases remaining between them. CDR3 length: 14 residues. The CDR3: CASSQDEGTDTQYF. Here the CDR3 DNA reads TGCGCCAGCAGCCAAGATGAGGGCACAGATACGCAGTATTTT.